This T cell receptor (beta chain) was obtained from a study of patients and donors after allogeneic stem cell transplantation. The CDR3 length is 17 residues. V shed 2 bases and J shed 1 base, with 19 bases lying between them. The germline CDR1 and CDR2 sequences are SGHRS and YFSETQ. This clonotype has more than one count but fewer than ten. TCRdb analysed the RT-PCR reads with MiXCR anew, one entry per CDR3 protein. This table has about 410,000 distinct CDR3 sequences, 16% appearing once. Material: blood, either unsorted or a sorted T cell fraction (not recorded which). This TCR was sampled from a human donor who was either an allogeneic HSCT recipient or a stem cell or donor lymphocyte infusion donor (not recorded which). It is not recorded whose cells these are; they may come from a transplant donor. V gene TRBV5-1 combines with J gene TRBJ2-7, with TRBD1 as a possible D gene (5 bases). The chain's CDR3 is CASSLDRKTLRSYEQYF. For the CDR3, the DNA is TGCGCCAGCAGCTTAGACAGAAAGACACTGAGATCCTACGAGCAGTACTTC.